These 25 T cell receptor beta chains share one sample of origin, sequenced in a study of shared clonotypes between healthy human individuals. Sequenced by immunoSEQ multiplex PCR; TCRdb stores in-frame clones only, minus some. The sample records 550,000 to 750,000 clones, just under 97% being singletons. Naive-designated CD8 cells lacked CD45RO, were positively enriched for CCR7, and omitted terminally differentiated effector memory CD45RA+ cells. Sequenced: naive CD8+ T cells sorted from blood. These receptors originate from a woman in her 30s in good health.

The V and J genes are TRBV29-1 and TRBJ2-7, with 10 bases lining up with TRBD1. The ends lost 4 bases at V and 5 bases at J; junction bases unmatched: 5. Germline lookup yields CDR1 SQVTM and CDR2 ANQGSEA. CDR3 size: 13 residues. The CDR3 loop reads CSVAGQGFHEQYF. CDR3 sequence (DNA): TGCAGCGTTGCGGGACAGGGGTTCCACGAGCAGTACTTC.

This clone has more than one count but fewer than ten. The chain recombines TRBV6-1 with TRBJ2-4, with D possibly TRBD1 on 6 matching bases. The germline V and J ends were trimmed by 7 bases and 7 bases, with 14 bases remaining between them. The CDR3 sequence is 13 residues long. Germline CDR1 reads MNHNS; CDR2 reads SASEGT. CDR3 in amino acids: CASTPSRGNIQYF. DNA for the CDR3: TGTGCCAGCACGCCTTCAAGGGGGAACATTCAGTACTTC.

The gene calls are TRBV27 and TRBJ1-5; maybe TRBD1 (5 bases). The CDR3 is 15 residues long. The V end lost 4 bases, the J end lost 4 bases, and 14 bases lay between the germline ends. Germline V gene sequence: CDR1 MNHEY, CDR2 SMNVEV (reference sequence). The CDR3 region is CASSYTGTPNQPQHF. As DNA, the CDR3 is TGTGCCAGCAGTTATACAGGCACTCCAAATCAGCCCCAGCATTTT.

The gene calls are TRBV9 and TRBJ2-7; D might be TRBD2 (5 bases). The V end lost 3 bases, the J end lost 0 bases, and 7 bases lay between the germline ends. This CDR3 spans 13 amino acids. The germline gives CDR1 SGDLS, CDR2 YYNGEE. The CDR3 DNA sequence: TGTGCCAGCAGCGCGACTAACTCCTACGAGCAGTACTTC. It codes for CASSATNSYEQYF.

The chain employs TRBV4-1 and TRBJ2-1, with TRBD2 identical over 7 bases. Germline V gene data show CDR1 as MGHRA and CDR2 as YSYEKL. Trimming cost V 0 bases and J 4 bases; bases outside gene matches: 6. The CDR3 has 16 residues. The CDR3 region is CASSQEPSGGYNEQFF. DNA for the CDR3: TGCGCCAGCAGCCAAGAACCTAGCGGAGGTTACAATGAGCAGTTCTTC.

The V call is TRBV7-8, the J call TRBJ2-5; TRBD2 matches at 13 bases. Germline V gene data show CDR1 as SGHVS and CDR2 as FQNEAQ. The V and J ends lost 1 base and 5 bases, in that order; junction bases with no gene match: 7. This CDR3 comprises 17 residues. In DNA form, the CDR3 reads TGTGCCAGCAGCTTAGGGACTAGCGGGGGCATTTACGAGACCCAGTACTTC. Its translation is CASSLGTSGGIYETQYF.

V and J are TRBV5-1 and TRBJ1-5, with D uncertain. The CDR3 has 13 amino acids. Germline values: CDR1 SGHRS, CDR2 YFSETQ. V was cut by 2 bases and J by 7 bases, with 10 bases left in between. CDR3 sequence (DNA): TGCGCCAGCAGCTTAGAGGGTTCGCAGCCCCAGCATTTT. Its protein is CASSLEGSQPQHF.

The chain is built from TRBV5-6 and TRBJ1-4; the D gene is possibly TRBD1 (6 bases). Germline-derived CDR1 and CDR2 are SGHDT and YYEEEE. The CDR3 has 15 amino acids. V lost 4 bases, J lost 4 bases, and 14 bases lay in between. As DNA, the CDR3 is TGTGCCAGCAGCACGACAGGTCACGTTAATGAAAAACTGTTTTTT. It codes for CASSTTGHVNEKLFF.

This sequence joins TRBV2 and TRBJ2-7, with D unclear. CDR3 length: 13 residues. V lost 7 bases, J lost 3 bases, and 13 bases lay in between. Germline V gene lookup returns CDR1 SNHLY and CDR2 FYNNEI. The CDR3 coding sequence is TGTGCCAGCAAGTCGGGCCAGCGCTACGAGCAGTACTTC. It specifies CASKSGQRYEQYF.

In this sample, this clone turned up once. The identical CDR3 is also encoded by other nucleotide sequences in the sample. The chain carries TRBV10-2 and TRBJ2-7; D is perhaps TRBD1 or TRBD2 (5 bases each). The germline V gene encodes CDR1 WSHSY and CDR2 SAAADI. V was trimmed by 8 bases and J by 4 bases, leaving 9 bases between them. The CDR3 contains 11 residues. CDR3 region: CASRDGYEQYF. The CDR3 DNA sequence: TGCGCCAGCCGGGACGGATACGAGCAGTACTTC.

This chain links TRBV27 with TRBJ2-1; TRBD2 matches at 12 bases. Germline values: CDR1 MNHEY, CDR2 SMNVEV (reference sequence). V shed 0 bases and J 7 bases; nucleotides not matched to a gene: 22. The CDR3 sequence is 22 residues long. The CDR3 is CASSLSDPVLTSGRFMDNEQFF. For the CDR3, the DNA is TGTGCCAGCAGTTTATCGGATCCGGTCCTGACTAGCGGGAGATTCATGGATAATGAGCAGTTCTTC.

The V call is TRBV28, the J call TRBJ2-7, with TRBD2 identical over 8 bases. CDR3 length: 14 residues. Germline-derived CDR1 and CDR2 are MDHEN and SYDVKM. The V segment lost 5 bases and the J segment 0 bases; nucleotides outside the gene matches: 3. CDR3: CASSSSGASYEQYF. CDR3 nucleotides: TGTGCCAGCAGTAGTAGCGGGGCCTCCTACGAGCAGTACTTC.

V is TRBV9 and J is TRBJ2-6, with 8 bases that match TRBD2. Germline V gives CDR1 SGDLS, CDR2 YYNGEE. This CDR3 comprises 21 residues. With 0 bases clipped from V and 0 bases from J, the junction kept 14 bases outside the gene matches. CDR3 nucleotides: TGTGCCAGCAGCGTAGGGGTACGGGAGGGTTTCCTATACTCTGGGGCCAACGTCCTGACTTTC. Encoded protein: CASSVGVREGFLYSGANVLTF.

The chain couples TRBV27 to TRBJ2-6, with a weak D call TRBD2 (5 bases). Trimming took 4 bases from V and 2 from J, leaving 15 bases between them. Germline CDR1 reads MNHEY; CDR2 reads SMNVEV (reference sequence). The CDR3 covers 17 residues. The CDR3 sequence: CASSWQRLTPGANVLTF. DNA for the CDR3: TGTGCCAGCAGTTGGCAGCGGCTAACTCCTGGGGCCAACGTCCTGACTTTC.

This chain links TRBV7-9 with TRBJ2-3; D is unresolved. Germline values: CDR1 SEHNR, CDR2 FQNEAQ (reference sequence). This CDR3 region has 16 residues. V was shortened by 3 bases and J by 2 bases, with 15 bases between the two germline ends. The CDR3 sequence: CASSLGTWGNTDTQYF. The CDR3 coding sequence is TGTGCCAGCAGCTTGGGCACCTGGGGAAACACAGATACGCAGTATTTT.

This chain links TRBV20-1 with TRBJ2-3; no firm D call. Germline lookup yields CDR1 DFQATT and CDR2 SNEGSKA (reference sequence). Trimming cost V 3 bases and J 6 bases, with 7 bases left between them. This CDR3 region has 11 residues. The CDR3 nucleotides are TGCAGTGCTAGTATCGGGGATACGCAGTATTTT. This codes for CSASIGDTQYF.

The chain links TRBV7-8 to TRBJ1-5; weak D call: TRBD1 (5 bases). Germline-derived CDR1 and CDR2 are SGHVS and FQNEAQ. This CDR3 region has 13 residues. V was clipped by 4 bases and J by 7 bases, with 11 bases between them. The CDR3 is CASSSRAGQPQHF. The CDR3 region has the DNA TGTGCCAGCAGCTCCAGGGCGGGACAGCCCCAGCATTTT.

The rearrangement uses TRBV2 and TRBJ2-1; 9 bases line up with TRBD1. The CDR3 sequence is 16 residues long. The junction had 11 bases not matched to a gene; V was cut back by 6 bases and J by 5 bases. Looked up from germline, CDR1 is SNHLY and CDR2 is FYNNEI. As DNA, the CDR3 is TGTGCCAGCAGATTAATCGACAGGGGGATTAACAATGAGCAGTTCTTC. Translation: CASRLIDRGINNEQFF.

This CDR3 is CASRLPDRTGYEQYF. Here the CDR3 DNA reads TGTGCCAGCAGACTCCCAGATCGGACAGGCTACGAGCAGTACTTC. V and J are TRBV28 and TRBJ2-7, with 7 nucleotides matching TRBD1. Germline V gives CDR1 MDHEN, CDR2 SYDVKM. The V segment lost 6 bases and the J segment 3 bases; nucleotides outside the gene matches: 11. The CDR3 loop spans 15 amino acids.

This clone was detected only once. As DNA, the CDR3 is TGTGCCAGTAGTGTCGGTTGGAATGAGCAGTTCTTC. Its translation is CASSVGWNEQFF. This chain joins TRBV19 and TRBJ2-1; D not resolved. The germline V and J ends were trimmed by 5 bases and 7 bases, with 9 bases remaining between them. In germline, CDR1 is LNHDA, CDR2 SQIVND (reference sequence). This CDR3 is 12 amino acids long.

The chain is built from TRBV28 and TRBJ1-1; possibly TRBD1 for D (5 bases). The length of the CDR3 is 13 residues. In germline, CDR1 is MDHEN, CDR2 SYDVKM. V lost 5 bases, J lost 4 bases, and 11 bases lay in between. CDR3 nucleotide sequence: TGTGCCAGCAGTCTCGGGGCGGGCACTGAAGCTTTCTTT. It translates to CASSLGAGTEAFF.

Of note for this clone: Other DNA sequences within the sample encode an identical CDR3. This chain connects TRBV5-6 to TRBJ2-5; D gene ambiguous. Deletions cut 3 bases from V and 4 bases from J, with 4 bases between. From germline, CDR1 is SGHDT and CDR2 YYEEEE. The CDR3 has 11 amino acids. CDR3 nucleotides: TGTGCCAGCAGCTCCGGAGAGACCCAGTACTTC. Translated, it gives CASSSGETQYF.

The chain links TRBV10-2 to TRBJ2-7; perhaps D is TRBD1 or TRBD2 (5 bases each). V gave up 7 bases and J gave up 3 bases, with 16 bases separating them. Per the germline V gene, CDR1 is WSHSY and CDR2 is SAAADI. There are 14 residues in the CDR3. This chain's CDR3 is CASNNLGVNYEQYF. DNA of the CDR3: TGCGCCAGCAACAATTTGGGGGTTAACTACGAGCAGTACTTC.

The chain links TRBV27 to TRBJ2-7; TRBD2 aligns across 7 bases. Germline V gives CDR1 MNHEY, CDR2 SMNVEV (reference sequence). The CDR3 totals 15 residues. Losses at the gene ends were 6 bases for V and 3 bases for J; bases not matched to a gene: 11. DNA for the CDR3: TGTGCCAGCAGCCCTGCCCCGGGAGGACTCTACGAGCAGTACTTC. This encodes CASSPAPGGLYEQYF.

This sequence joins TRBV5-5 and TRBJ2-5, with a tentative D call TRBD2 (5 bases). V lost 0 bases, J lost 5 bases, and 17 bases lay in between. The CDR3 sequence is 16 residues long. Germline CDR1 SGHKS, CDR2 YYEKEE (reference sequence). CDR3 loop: CASSLGPGELEETQYF. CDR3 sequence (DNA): TGTGCCAGCAGCTTGGGCCCCGGGGAGTTGGAGGAGACCCAGTACTTC.